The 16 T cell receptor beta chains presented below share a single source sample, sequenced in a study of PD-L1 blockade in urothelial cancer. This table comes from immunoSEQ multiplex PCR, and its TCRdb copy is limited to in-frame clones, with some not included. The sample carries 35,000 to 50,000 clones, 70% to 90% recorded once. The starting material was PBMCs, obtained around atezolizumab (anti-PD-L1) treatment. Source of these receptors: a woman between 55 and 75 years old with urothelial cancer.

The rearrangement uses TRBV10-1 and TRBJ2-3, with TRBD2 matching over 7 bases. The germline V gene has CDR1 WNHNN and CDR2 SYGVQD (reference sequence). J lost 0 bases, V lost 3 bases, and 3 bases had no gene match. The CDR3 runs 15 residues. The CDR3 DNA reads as TGCGCCAGCAGTGAAGGCGGGGGTAGCACAGATACGCAGTATTTT. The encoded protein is CASSEGGGSTDTQYF.

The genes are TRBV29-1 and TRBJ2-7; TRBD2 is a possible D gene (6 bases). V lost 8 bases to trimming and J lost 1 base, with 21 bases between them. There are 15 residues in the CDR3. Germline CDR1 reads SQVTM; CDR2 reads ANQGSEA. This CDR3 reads CSFQVRVAGSYEQYF. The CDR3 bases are TGCAGCTTTCAGGTGAGGGTCGCGGGATCCTACGAGCAGTACTTC.

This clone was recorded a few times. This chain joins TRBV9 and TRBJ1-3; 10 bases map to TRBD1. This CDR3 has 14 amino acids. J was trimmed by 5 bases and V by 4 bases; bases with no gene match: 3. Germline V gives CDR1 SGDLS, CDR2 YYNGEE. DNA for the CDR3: TGTGCCAGCAGCACAGACAGGGGGCGAAACACCATATATTTT. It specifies CASSTDRGRNTIYF. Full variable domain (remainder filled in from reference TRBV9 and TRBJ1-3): DSGVTQTPKHLITATGQRVTLRCSPRSGDLSVYWYQQSLDQGLQFLIQYYNGEERAKGNILERFSAQQFPDLHSELNLSSLELGDSALYFCASSTDRGRNTIYFGEGSWLTVV.

The CDR3 nucleotides are TGTGCCAGCAGCCAATACCCGGGATCCTACGAGCAGTACTTC. Protein sequence: CASSQYPGSYEQYF. The genes are TRBV14 and TRBJ2-7; weak D call: TRBD2 (5 bases). This CDR3 region has 14 residues. Germline lookup yields CDR1 SGHDN and CDR2 FVKESK. V was shortened by 2 bases and J by 1 base, with 9 bases between the two germline ends.

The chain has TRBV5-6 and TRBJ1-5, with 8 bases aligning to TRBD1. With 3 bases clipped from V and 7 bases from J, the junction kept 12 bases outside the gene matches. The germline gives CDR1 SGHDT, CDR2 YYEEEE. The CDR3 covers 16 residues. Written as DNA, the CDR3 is TGTGCCAGCAGCTCCCATCCCAGGGGGCTTGGGCAGCCCCAGCATTTT. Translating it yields CASSSHPRGLGQPQHF.

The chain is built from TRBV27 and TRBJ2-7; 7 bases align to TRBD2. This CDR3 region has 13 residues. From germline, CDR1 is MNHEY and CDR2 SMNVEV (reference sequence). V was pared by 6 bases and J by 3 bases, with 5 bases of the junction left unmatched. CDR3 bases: TGTGCCAGCAGACCTGCGGGGGTCTACGAGCAGTACTTC. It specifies CASRPAGVYEQYF.

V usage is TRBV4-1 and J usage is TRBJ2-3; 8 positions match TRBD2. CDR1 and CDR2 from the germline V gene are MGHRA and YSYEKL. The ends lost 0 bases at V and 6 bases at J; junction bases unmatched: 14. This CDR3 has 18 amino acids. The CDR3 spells CASSQEILTGGRWDTQYF. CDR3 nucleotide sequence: TGCGCCAGCAGCCAAGAAATCTTAACGGGGGGGAGATGGGATACGCAGTATTTT.

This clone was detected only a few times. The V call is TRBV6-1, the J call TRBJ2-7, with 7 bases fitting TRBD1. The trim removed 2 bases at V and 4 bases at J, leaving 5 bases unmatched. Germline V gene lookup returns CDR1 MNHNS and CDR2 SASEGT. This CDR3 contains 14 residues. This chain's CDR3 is CASSERDRAYEQYF. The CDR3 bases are TGTGCCAGCAGTGAACGAGACAGGGCTTACGAGCAGTACTTC.

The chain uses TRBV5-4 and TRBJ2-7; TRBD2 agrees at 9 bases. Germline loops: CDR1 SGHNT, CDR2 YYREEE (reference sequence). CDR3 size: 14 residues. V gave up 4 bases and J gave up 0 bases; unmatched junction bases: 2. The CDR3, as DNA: TGTGCCAGCAGCGTTAGCGGGAGCTCCTACGAGCAGTACTTC. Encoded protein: CASSVSGSSYEQYF.

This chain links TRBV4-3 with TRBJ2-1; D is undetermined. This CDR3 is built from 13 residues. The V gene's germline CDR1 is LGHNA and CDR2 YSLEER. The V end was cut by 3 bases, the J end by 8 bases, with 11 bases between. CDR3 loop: CASSHTHPDEQFF. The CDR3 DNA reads TGCGCCAGCAGCCACACGCACCCAGATGAGCAGTTCTTC.

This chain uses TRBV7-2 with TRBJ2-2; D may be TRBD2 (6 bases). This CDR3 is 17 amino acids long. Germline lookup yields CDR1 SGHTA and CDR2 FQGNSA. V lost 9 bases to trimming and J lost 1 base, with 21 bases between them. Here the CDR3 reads CARHNPGTLQNTGELFF. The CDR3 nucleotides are TGTGCCAGACACAATCCCGGGACTCTTCAGAACACCGGGGAGCTGTTTTTT.

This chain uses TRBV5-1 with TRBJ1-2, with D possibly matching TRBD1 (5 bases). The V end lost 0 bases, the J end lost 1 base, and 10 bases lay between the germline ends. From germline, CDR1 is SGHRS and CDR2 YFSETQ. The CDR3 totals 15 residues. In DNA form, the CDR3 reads TGCGCCAGCAGCTTGGAGGCAGGGAATAACTATGGCTACACCTTC. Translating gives CASSLEAGNNYGYTF.

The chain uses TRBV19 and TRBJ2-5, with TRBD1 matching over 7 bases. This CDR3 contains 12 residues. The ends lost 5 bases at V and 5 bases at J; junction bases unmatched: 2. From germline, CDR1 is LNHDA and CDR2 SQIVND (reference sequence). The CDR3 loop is CASSSQGETQYF. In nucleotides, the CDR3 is TGTGCCAGTAGTTCACAGGGGGAGACCCAGTACTTC.

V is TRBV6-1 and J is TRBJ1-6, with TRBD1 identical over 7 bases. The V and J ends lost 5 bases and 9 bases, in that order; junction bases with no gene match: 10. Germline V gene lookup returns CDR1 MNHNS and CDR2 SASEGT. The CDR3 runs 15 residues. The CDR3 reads CASSPYRGQSSPLHF. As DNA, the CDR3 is TGTGCCAGCAGTCCTTACAGGGGACAAAGTTCACCCCTCCACTTT.

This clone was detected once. CDR3 nucleotides: TGCGCCAGCAGCCAGTCCTGGGGAGGAGAATACGAGCAGTACTTC. This gives the protein CASSQSWGGEYEQYF. V gene TRBV4-3 combines with J gene TRBJ2-7, with D possibly being TRBD2 (6 bases). This CDR3 has 15 amino acids. Germline V lookup: CDR1 LGHNA, CDR2 YSLEER. V dropped 3 bases and J dropped 4 bases, with 16 bases sitting between them.

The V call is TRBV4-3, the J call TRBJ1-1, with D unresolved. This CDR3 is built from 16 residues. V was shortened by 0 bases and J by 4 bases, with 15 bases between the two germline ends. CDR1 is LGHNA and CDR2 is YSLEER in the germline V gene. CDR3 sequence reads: CASSQDPIWRSTEAFF. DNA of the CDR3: TGCGCCAGCAGCCAAGATCCGATCTGGAGGAGCACTGAAGCTTTCTTT.